A single sample is the source of the 8 T cell receptor beta chains below, sequenced in a study of human T cells and chemical hapten exposure. The time point was: patch test 1, 2 weeks after DPC sensitization. Treatment of the sample: therapeutic diphenylcyclopropenone sensitization with weekly scalp DPC. Via MiXCR, TCRdb re-called the RACE reads, giving one row per CDR3 protein. The sample holds some 200,000 distinct CDR3 sequences, about a fifth seen once. The input for sequencing was whole blood, taken in connection with sensitization to the hapten diphenylcyclopropenone (DPC). The receptors stem from a woman aged 50 to 65 with alopecia areata. Some clones in this sample may be carry-over from other donors' samples.

This clonotype was seen more than once but under ten times. The chain joins TRBV7-9 to TRBJ2-3, with unresolved D. Trimming shortened V by 5 bases and J by 2 bases, and 17 bases separated the two germline ends. The germline CDR1 and CDR2 sequences are SEHNR and FQNEAQ (reference sequence). The CDR3 consists of 16 residues. This CDR3 reads CASSAPDQTYTDTQYF. For the CDR3, the DNA is TGTGCCAGCAGCGCCCCGGACCAAACATACACAGATACGCAGTATTTT.

V usage is TRBV29-1 and J usage is TRBJ2-3; 12 nucleotides align to TRBD2. Germline CDR1 reads SQVTM; CDR2 reads ANQGSEA. The CDR3 is 14 residues long. V shed 7 bases and J 7 bases; nucleotides not matched to a gene: 9. Here the CDR3 DNA reads TGCAGCGCTCAGACTAGCGGGAGTACAAATACGCAGTATTTT. Protein: CSAQTSGSTNTQYF.

The rearrangement links TRBV29-1 to TRBJ1-1; unclear D gene. The CDR3 has 12 amino acids. Between the trimmed V and J ends, which lost 7 bases and 3 bases, there was a span of 12 bases. Germline lookup yields CDR1 SQVTM and CDR2 ANQGSEA. The DNA for the CDR3 is TGCAGCGCCGTGGTAGGGTACACTGAAGCTTTCTTT. Amino acids: CSAVVGYTEAFF. Full variable domain (missing parts from reference TRBV29-1 and TRBJ1-1): SAVISQKPSRDICQRGTSLTIQCQVDSQVTMMFWYRQQPGQSLTLIATANQGSEATYESGFVIDKFPISRPNLTFSTLTVSNMSPEDSSIYLCSAVVGYTEAFFGQGTRLTVV.

This sequence joins TRBV18 and TRBJ1-4; 7 bases align to TRBD1. The ends lost 4 bases at V and 5 bases at J; junction bases unmatched: 7. CDR1 is KGHSH and CDR2 is LQKENI in the germline V gene. The CDR3 runs to 15 residues. The CDR3 is CASSRQGNGNEKLFF. The CDR3, as DNA: TGTGCCAGCTCACGACAGGGTAACGGGAATGAAAAACTGTTTTTT.

The V call is TRBV6-6, the J call TRBJ2-1; D gene uncertain. The germline V and J ends were trimmed by 6 bases and 5 bases, with 11 bases remaining between them. This CDR3 is built from 13 residues. Germline CDR1 is MNHNY and CDR2 is SVGAGI (reference sequence). CDR3 sequence reads: CASRPSRNNEQFF. CDR3 DNA: TGTGCCAGCAGACCCTCTAGAAACAATGAGCAGTTCTTC.

The V call is TRBV28, the J call TRBJ2-3, with 11 nucleotides matching TRBD2. V lost 6 bases to trimming and J lost 5 bases; unmatched junction nucleotides: 7. The CDR3 is made up of 15 amino acids. Germline-derived CDR1 and CDR2 are MDHEN and SYDVKM. The CDR3 reads CASRTPGLAGDTQYF. The CDR3 nucleotides read TGTGCCAGCAGGACGCCAGGACTAGCGGGAGATACGCAGTATTTT.

This clonotype was counted only a few times. The chain links TRBV7-2 to TRBJ2-1; D gene ambiguous. Between the trimmed V and J ends, which lost 5 bases and 4 bases, there was a span of 9 bases. The CDR3 covers 13 residues. Germline V gene lookup returns CDR1 SGHTA and CDR2 FQGNSA. The CDR3 loop is CASSVAFYNEQFF. DNA of the CDR3: TGTGCCAGCAGCGTTGCTTTTTACAATGAGCAGTTCTTC.

The rearrangement uses TRBV3-1 and TRBJ1-2, with a tentative D call TRBD1 (6 bases). The CDR3 extends over 13 amino acids. The germline V gene encodes CDR1 LGHDT and CDR2 YNNKEL (reference sequence). V lost 4 bases to trimming and J lost 7 bases, with 13 bases between them. CDR3 in DNA: TGTGCCAGCAGCCTTCACAGGGATGGTGGCTACACCTTC. Its translation is CASSLHRDGGYTF.